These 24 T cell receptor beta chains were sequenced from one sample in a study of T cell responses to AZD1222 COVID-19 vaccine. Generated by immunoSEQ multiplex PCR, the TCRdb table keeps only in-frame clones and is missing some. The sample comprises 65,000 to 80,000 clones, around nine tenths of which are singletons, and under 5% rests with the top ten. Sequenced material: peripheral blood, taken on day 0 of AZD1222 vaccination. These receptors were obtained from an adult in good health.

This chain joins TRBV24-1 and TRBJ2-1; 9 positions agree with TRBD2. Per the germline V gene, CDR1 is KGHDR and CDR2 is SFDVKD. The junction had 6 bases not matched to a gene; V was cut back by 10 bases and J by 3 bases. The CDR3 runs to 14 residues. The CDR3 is CATGAGGIYNEQFF. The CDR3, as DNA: TGTGCCACTGGAGCGGGAGGTATCTACAATGAGCAGTTCTTC.

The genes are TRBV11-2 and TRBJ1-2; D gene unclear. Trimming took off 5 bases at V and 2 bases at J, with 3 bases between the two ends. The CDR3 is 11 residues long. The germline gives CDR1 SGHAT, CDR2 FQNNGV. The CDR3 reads CASSLNYGYTF. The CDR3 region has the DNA TGTGCCAGCAGCCTAAACTATGGCTACACCTTC.

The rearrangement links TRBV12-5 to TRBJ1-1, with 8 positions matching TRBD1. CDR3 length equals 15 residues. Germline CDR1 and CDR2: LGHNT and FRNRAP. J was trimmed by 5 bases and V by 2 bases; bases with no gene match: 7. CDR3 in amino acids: CASGLPTGGRTEAFF. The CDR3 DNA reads TGTGCTAGTGGTTTGCCTACAGGGGGAAGGACTGAAGCTTTCTTT.

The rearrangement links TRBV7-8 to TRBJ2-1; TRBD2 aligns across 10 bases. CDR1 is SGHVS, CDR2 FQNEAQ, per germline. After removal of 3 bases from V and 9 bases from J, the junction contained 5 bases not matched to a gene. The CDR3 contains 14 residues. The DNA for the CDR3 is TGTGCCAGCAGCTTGAGACTAGCGGGTAGTGAGCAGTTCTTC. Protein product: CASSLRLAGSEQFF. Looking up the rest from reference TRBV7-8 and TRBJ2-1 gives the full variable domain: GAGVSQSPRYKVAKRGQDVALRCDPISGHVSLFWYQQALGQGPEFLTYFQNEAQLDKSGLPSDRFFAERPEGSVSTLKIQRTQQEDSAVYLCASSLRLAGSEQFFGPGTRLTVL.

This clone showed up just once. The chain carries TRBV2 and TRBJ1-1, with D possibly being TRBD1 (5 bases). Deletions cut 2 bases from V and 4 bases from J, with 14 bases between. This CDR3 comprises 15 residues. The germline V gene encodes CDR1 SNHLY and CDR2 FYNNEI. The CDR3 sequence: CASSESGQGGTEAFF. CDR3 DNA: TGTGCCAGCAGTGAAAGCGGGCAGGGTGGCACTGAAGCTTTCTTT.

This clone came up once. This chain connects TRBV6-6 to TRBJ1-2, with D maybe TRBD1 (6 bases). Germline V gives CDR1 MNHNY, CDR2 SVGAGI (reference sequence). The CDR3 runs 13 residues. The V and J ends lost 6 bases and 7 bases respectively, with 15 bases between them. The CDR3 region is CASRPGVDPGYTF. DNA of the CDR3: TGTGCCAGCAGGCCAGGGGTAGATCCTGGCTACACCTTC.

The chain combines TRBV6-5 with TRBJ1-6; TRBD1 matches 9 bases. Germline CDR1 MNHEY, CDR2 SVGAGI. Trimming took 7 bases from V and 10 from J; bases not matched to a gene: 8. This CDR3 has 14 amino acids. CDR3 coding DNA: TGTGCCAGCACCTACGGGACAGGGTTCTCACCCCTCCACTTT. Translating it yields CASTYGTGFSPLHF.

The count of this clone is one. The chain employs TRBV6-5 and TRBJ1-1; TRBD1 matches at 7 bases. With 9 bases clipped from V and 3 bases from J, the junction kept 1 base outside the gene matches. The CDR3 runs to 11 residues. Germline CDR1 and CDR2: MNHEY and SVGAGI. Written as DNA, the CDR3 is TGTGCCAGTACAGGGGACACTGAAGCTTTCTTT. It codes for CASTGDTEAFF.

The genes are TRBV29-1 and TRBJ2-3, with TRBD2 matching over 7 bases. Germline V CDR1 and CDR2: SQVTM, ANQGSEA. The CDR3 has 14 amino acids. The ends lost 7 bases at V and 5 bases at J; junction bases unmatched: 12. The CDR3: CSAAPSGLLDTQYF. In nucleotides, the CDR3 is TGCAGCGCTGCACCTAGCGGCCTCCTAGATACGCAGTATTTT.

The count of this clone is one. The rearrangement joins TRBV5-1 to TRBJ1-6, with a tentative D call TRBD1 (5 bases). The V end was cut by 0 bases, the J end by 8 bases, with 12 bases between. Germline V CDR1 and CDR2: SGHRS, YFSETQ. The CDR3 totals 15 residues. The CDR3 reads CASSLGQGWDSPLHF. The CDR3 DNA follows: TGCGCCAGCAGCTTGGGCCAGGGTTGGGATTCACCCCTCCACTTT.

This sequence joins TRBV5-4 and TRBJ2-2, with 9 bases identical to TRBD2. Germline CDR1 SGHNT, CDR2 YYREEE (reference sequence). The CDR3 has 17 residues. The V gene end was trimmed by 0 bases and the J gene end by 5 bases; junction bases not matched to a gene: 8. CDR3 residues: CASSLGPSGRRTGELFF. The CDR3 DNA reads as TGTGCCAGCAGCTTGGGTCCCAGCGGGAGGAGGACCGGGGAGCTGTTTTTT.

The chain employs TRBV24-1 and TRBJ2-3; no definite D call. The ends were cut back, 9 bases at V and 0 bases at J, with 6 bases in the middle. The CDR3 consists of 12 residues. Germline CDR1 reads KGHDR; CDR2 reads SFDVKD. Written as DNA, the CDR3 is TGTGCCACCTCAGAGAGCACAGATACGCAGTATTTT. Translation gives CATSESTDTQYF.

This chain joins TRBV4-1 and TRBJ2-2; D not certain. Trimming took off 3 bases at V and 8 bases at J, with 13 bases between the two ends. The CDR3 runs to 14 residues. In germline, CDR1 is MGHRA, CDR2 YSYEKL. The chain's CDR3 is CASSQLQLTGELFF. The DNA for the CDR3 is TGCGCCAGCAGCCAGCTACAGCTCACTGGGGAGCTGTTTTTT.

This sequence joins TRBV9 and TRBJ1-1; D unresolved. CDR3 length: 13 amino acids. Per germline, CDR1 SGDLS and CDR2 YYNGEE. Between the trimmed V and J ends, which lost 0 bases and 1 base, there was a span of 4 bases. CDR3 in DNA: TGTGCCAGCAGCGTAGAATGGAACACTGAAGCTTTCTTT. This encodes CASSVEWNTEAFF.

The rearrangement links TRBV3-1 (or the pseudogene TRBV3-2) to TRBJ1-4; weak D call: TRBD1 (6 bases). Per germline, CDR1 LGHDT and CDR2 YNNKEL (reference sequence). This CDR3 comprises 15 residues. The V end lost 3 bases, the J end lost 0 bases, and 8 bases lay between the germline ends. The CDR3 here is CASSQDSATNEKLFF. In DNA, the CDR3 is TGTGCCAGCAGCCAGGACAGTGCAACTAATGAAAAACTGTTTTTT.

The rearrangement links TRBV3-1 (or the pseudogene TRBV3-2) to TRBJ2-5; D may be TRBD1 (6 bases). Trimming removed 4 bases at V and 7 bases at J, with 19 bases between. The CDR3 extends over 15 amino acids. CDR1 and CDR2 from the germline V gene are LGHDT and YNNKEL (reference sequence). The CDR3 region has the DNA TGTGCCAGCAGCCCCGAATCAGGGGTCGGGGTGACCCAGTACTTC. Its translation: CASSPESGVGVTQYF.

For the CDR3, the DNA is TGCGCCAGCAGCCTGGACAACGCCTACGAGCAGTACTTC. Its translation: CASSLDNAYEQYF. The chain is built from TRBV5-1 and TRBJ2-7; weak D call: TRBD1 (5 bases). With 4 bases removed from V and 2 bases from J, the gap between germline ends came to 10 bases. The CDR3 sequence is 13 residues long. Germline CDR1 reads SGHRS; CDR2 reads YFSETQ.

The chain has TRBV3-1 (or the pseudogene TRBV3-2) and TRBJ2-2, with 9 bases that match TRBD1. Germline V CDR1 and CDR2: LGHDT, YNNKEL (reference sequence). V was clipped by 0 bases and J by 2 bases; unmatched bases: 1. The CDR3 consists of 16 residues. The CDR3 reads CASSQETGGNTGELFF. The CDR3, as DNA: TGTGCCAGCAGCCAAGAGACAGGGGGTAACACCGGGGAGCTGTTTTTT.

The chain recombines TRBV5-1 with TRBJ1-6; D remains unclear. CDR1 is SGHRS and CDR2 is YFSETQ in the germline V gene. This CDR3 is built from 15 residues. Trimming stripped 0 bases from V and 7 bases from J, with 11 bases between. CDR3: CASSLVPGQNSPLHF. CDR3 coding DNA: TGCGCCAGCAGCTTGGTTCCAGGCCAGAATTCACCCCTCCACTTT.

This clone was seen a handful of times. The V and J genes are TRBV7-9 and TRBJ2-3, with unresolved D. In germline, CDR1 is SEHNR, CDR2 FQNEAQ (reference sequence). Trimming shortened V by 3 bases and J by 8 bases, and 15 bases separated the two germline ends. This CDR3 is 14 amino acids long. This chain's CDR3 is CASSFLGVTSTQYF. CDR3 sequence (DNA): TGTGCCAGCAGCTTCTTAGGAGTTACTTCTACGCAGTATTTT.

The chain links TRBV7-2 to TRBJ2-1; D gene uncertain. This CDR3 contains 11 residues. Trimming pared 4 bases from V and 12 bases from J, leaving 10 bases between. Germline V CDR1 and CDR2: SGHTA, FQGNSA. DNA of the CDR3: TGTGCCAGCAGCTCTCAATTCGGGCAGTTCTTC. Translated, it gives CASSSQFGQFF.

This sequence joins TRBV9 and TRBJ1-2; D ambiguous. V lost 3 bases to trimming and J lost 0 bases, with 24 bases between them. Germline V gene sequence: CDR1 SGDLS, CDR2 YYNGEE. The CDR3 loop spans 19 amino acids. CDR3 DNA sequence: TGTGCCAGCAGCGGAAAAACCGGGCCAGGCCCTCTCTCTAACTATGGCTACACCTTC. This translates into CASSGKTGPGPLSNYGYTF.

The CDR3 DNA reads TGTGCCAGCAGTAATGTAGGCTTTTTGATTAACTATGGCTACACCTTC. This codes for CASSNVGFLINYGYTF. The chain combines TRBV7-9 with TRBJ1-2; D call uncertain. Germline loops: CDR1 SEHNR, CDR2 FQNEAQ (reference sequence). Trimming pared 6 bases from V and 1 base from J, leaving 18 bases between. The CDR3 contains 16 residues.

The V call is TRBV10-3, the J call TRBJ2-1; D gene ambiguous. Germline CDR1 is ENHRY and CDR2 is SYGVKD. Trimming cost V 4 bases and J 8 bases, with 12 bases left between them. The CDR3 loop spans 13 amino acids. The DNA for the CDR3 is TGTGCCATCAGTGTGTCTAGAGGACATGAGCAGTTCTTC. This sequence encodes CAISVSRGHEQFF.